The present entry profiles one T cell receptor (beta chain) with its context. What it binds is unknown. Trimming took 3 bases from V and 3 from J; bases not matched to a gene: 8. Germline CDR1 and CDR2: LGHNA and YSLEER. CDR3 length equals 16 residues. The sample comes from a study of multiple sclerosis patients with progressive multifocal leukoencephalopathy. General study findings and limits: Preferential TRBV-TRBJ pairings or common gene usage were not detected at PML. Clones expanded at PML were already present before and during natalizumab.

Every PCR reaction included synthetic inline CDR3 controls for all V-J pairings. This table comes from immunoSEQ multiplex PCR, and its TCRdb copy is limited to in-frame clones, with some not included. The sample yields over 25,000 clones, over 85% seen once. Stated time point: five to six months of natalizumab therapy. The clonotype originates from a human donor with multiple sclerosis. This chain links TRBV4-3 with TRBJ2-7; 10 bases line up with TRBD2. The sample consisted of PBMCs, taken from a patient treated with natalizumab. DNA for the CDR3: TGCGCCAGCAGCCAGGAGCGAGCGGGAGGGGGCTACGAGCAGTACTTC. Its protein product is CASSQERAGGGYEQYF.